This passage covers 25 T cell receptor beta chains from one sample sequenced in a study of T cells in Graves' hyperthyroidism and ophthalmopathy. Amplified regions were TCR beta CDR3 sequences from RNA transcripts. Using the HTBI primer set, a first-round RT-PCR was run on the TCR CDR3. TCRdb analysed the multiplex PCR reads with MiXCR anew, one entry per CDR3 protein. Of approximately 590,000 distinct CDR3 sequences listed, about a sixth are singletons. The sequencing sample was made of blood. Receptors originate from a woman in her thirties with Graves' hyperthyroidism.

This clonotype was found a few times. The V call is TRBV12-3 or TRBV12-4, the J call TRBJ2-7; 9 bases are a match to TRBD1. The CDR3 has 14 amino acids. V shed 6 bases and J 2 bases; nucleotides not matched to a gene: 5. CDR3 region: CASRAGTGTYEQYF. CDR3 nucleotide sequence: TGTGCCAGCAGAGCCGGGACAGGGACCTACGAGCAGTACTTC.

The chain uses TRBV12-3 or TRBV12-4 and TRBJ2-7; TRBD1 matches 9 bases. Trimming removed 3 bases from V and 6 bases from J; junction bases left unmatched: 6. The CDR3 contains 14 residues. The CDR3 DNA follows: TGTGCCAGCAGTTTGGGACAGGGAGGTTTCGAGCAGTACTTC. The encoded protein is CASSLGQGGFEQYF.

The chain uses TRBV7-9 and TRBJ2-3, with D tentatively TRBD2 (6 bases). The CDR3 is 14 amino acids. CDR1 and CDR2 (germline): SEHNR, FQNEAQ (reference sequence). V shed 10 bases and J shed 6 bases, with 20 bases lying between them. The CDR3 DNA is TGTGCCATCATGGAGGGGACTGGGGGGGATACGCAGTATTTT. Translated: CAIMEGTGGDTQYF.

This clonotype was seen ten or more times. The V and J genes are TRBV20-1 and TRBJ1-1, with a weak D call TRBD1 (6 bases). The CDR3 length is 12 residues. Germline assignment: CDR1 DFQATT and CDR2 SNEGSKA (reference sequence). V was pared by 5 bases and J by 5 bases, with 12 bases between. The CDR3 sequence is CSASTGFTEAFF. The CDR3 nucleotides are TGCAGTGCTTCAACAGGGTTTACTGAAGCTTTCTTT.

This clonotype was counted at least ten times. The chain recombines TRBV27 with TRBJ1-5; D is unresolved. The V gene lost 5 bases and the J gene lost 5 bases, with 13 bases spanning the gap. CDR3 length equals 14 residues. Germline V gives CDR1 MNHEY, CDR2 SMNVEV (reference sequence). The chain's CDR3 is CASSPSDEYQPQHF. CDR3 bases: TGTGCCAGCAGTCCCTCGGACGAATATCAGCCCCAGCATTTT.

This clonotype was seen more than once but under ten times. V gene TRBV9 combines with J gene TRBJ2-2; no clear D gene. The CDR3 totals 15 residues. Germline CDR1 is SGDLS and CDR2 is YYNGEE. Trimming took 1 base from V and 1 from J, leaving 8 bases between them. CDR3 loop: CASSVSGWNTGELFF. The CDR3 nucleotides are TGTGCCAGCAGCGTATCCGGATGGAACACCGGGGAGCTGTTTTTT.

This clonotype showed up many times. This chain joins TRBV11-2 and TRBJ2-2; tentatively, D is TRBD2 (6 bases). Trimming took off 2 bases at V and 4 bases at J, with 17 bases between the two ends. The CDR3 loop spans 17 amino acids. Germline-derived CDR1 and CDR2 are SGHAT and FQNNGV. CDR3 nucleotide sequence: TGTGCCAGCAGCTTAAGGAGGGTGCTTGAACTCACCGGGGAGCTGTTTTTT. It is translated as CASSLRRVLELTGELFF.

The sample holds a few counts of this clonotype. This chain links TRBV10-3 with TRBJ1-3; weak D call: TRBD1 (5 bases). Between the trimmed V and J ends, which lost 0 bases and 2 bases, there was a span of 17 bases. Germline V gene sequence: CDR1 ENHRY, CDR2 SYGVKD. The CDR3 length is 18 residues. This CDR3 is CAISESGATTATGNTIYF. For the CDR3, the DNA is TGTGCCATCAGTGAGTCAGGGGCCACAACGGCTACTGGAAACACCATATATTTT.

This clonotype was found a few times. The V and J genes are TRBV30 and TRBJ2-3; TRBD2 agrees at 11 bases. The germline V gene has CDR1 GTSNPN and CDR2 SVGIG (reference sequence). The CDR3 is made up of 17 amino acids. The trim removed 4 bases at V and 6 bases at J, leaving 15 bases unmatched. The CDR3 sequence is CAWNAGTSGRRSDTQYF. The CDR3 DNA is TGTGCCTGGAACGCCGGGACTAGCGGAAGAAGGTCGGATACGCAGTATTTT.

This clonotype was found many times. V gene TRBV6-1 combines with J gene TRBJ2-7; the match to TRBD2 covers 8 bases. CDR3 size: 15 residues. Germline CDR1 reads MNHNS; CDR2 reads SASEGT. J was trimmed by 3 bases and V by 6 bases; bases with no gene match: 10. DNA for the CDR3: TGTGCCAGCAGCCACCGGGGCGGGAGGAGCTACGAGCAGTACTTC. This gives the protein CASSHRGGRSYEQYF.

In this sample, this clonotype turned up once. V gene TRBV30 combines with J gene TRBJ2-7, with 12 nucleotides matching TRBD2. CDR1 and CDR2 from the germline V gene are GTSNPN and SVGIG (reference sequence). The CDR3 covers 12 residues. Trimming took 3 bases from V and 7 from J; bases not matched to a gene: 1. The CDR3 is CAWRLAGGEQYF. The CDR3 DNA sequence: TGTGCCTGGAGACTAGCGGGAGGAGAGCAGTACTTC.

Of note for this clonotype: This may stem from a read error, because a much larger clone lies one nucleotide away. V gene TRBV28 combines with J gene TRBJ2-2; 8 positions match TRBD2. CDR1 and CDR2 (germline): MDHEN, SYDVKM. The CDR3 is 14 residues long. CDR3 in DNA: TGTGCCAGCAGTCCTTGGGGGCCAGCGGGGGAGCCGTTTTTT. It specifies CASSPWGPAGEPFF.

This chain uses TRBV29-1 with TRBJ2-1; the match to TRBD2 covers 12 bases. The CDR3 extends over 14 amino acids. Germline lookup yields CDR1 SQVTM and CDR2 ANQGSEA. V trimming: 5 bases; J trimming: 7 bases; junction bases outside the gene matches: 6. The chain's CDR3 is CSVLRLAGVNEQFF. The CDR3 region has the DNA TGCAGCGTTCTCAGACTAGCGGGAGTGAATGAGCAGTTCTTC.

There are many counts of this clonotype. J is TRBJ1-1 and V is TRBV4-3; no definite D call. The CDR3 runs 14 residues. Germline-derived CDR1 and CDR2 are LGHNA and YSLEER. Trimming left V 1 base short and J 3 bases short, with 9 bases between. The CDR3 here is CASSQGSTDTEAFF. The CDR3 nucleotides read TGCGCCAGCAGCCAAGGGTCTACCGACACTGAAGCTTTCTTT.

This clonotype was seen only a few times. This rearrangement joins TRBV6-1 to TRBJ1-5; D ambiguous. The CDR3 has 16 amino acids. Germline V lookup: CDR1 MNHNS, CDR2 SASEGT. V was trimmed by 0 bases and J by 1 base, leaving 10 bases between them. The CDR3 DNA reads TGTGCCAGCAGTGAAGCGGTGGACCCGAGCAATCAGCCCCAGCATTTT. Its translation: CASSEAVDPSNQPQHF.

This clonotype was counted ten times or more. The chain is built from TRBV18 and TRBJ2-1; TRBD2 aligns across 10 bases. CDR3 length: 15 amino acids. The ends lost 3 bases at V and 5 bases at J; junction bases unmatched: 4. CDR1 and CDR2 from the germline V gene are KGHSH and LQKENI. CDR3 residues: CASSPSLAGDNEQFF. CDR3 nucleotide sequence: TGTGCCAGCTCACCGTCCCTAGCGGGAGACAATGAGCAGTTCTTC.

This clonotype appeared a few times. The V gene is TRBV18, the J gene TRBJ2-7; 7 positions match TRBD1. The J segment lost 6 bases and the V segment lost 4 bases, leaving 12 bases of the junction unmatched. The length of the CDR3 is 15 residues. Germline V gene data show CDR1 as KGHSH and CDR2 as LQKENI. In DNA, the CDR3 is TGTGCCAGCTCACTAGCTGCCATGGCAGGGGGCGAGCAGTACTTC. Its protein product is CASSLAAMAGGEQYF.

This clonotype was recorded at least ten times. The V and J genes are TRBV20-1 and TRBJ2-1; no reliable D call. CDR1 and CDR2 (germline): DFQATT, SNEGSKA (reference sequence). This CDR3 has 12 residues. Trimming removed 1 base from V and 12 bases from J, with 13 bases in between. The CDR3: CSARVALSGQFF. The CDR3 DNA reads as TGCAGTGCTAGAGTAGCTCTATCAGGGCAGTTCTTC.

This chain connects TRBV3-1 to TRBJ2-1; D is possibly TRBD2 (6 bases). Germline-derived CDR1 and CDR2 are LGHDT and YNNKEL (reference sequence). Between the trimmed V and J ends, which lost 1 base and 2 bases, there was a span of 9 bases. CDR3 length: 15 residues. The CDR3, as DNA: TGTGCCAGCAGCCAAGTAGCGGCCCCCTACAATGAGCAGTTCTTC. It codes for CASSQVAAPYNEQFF.

This clonotype was seen a handful of times. The chain links TRBV7-3 to TRBJ1-2; TRBD1 is a possible D gene (5 bases). The CDR3 covers 15 residues. The germline V gene encodes CDR1 SGHTA and CDR2 FQGTGA. V gave up 4 bases and J gave up 2 bases, with 14 bases separating them. CDR3 region: CASSSTGDGNYGYTF. CDR3 bases: TGTGCCAGCAGCTCAACAGGCGATGGGAACTATGGCTACACCTTC.

As to this clonotype: A much larger clone differs by one base, so this may be a read error. The genes are TRBV7-2 and TRBJ2-7; TRBD2 is a possible D gene (6 bases). The CDR3 is 14 residues long. The germline V and J ends were trimmed by 5 bases and 3 bases, with 14 bases remaining between them. Germline assignment: CDR1 SGHTA and CDR2 FQGNSA. The CDR3, as DNA: TGTGCCAGCAGCCCTAGCGTGAGGTACTACGAGCAGTACTTC. Translation gives CASSPSVRYYEQYF.

This clonotype was seen ten or more times. J is TRBJ2-1 and V is TRBV28; 13 bases agree with TRBD2. The CDR3 loop spans 17 amino acids. The V segment lost 5 bases and the J segment 6 bases; nucleotides outside the gene matches: 10. Per the germline V gene, CDR1 is MDHEN and CDR2 is SYDVKM. In DNA form, the CDR3 reads TGTGCCAGCAGTGGCCCTCTTACTAGCGGGAGGGGCAATGAGCAGTTCTTC. The encoded protein is CASSGPLTSGRGNEQFF.

This clonotype appeared a few times. CDR3 DNA sequence: TGTGCCAGTAGCCTTACGTCTGGGTATAGCAATCAGCCCCAGCATTTT. This codes for CASSLTSGYSNQPQHF. The chain uses TRBV19 and TRBJ1-5; D is uncertain. V lost 6 bases and J lost 0, with 15 bases in between. The germline V gene has CDR1 LNHDA and CDR2 SQIVND (reference sequence). This CDR3 has 16 residues.

This clonotype came up many times. The chain combines TRBV20-1 with TRBJ2-1, with TRBD2 matching 8 bases. The V segment lost 8 bases and the J segment 5 bases; nucleotides outside the gene matches: 11. Looked up from germline, CDR1 is DFQATT and CDR2 is SNEGSKA (reference sequence). The CDR3 totals 14 residues. The CDR3 coding sequence is TGCAGTCTATCGGGCGGGAGGATCCACAATGAGCAGTTCTTC. Its translation: CSLSGGRIHNEQFF.

This clonotype was observed at least ten times. A read error may account for a junction end that differs from germline. This chain connects TRBV7-9 to TRBJ2-1, with TRBD2 matching over 13 bases. CDR3 length equals 15 residues. Germline values: CDR1 SEHNR, CDR2 FQNEAQ (reference sequence). This CDR3 is CANSRTSGSGNEQFF. The CDR3 nucleotides read TGTGCCAACAGCAGGACTAGCGGGAGTGGCAATGAGCAGTTCTTC.